What follows are 23 T cell receptor beta chains derived from one specimen sequenced in a study of tumor-infiltrating lymphocytes in primary liver carcinoma. Blood RNA originated from unsorted whole blood, with germline DNA additionally extracted. With a constant-region primer, TCR beta cDNA was made from around 520 ng of total RNA. Slightly modified ARM-PCR with three nested multiplex PCR rounds yielded TCR beta libraries. Primers for the first two PCR rounds were TRBV1-TRBV30 forward primers and a C-beta reverse primer (about 9 cycles per round). From the multiplex PCR reads, TCRdb called clonotypes with MiXCR, one entry per CDR3 protein. This table holds approximately 320,000 distinct CDR3 sequences, more than 55% found once. The source material was peripheral blood. The receptors were gathered from a woman aged 25-40 years with primary liver carcinoma and hepatitis B virus infection.

Turning to this clonotype: This may arise from a read error, as a much more abundant clone is one base away. The chain links TRBV4-1 to TRBJ2-5; weak D call: TRBD2 (5 bases). This CDR3 is built from 15 residues. The V gene's germline CDR1 is MGHRA and CDR2 YSYEKL. The CDR3 bases are TGCGCCAGCAGCCAAGATCGGGGTAGACAAGAGACCCAGTGCTTC. It yields the protein CASSQDRGRQETQCF.

This clonotype was seen more than once but under ten times. The gene calls are TRBV6-5 and TRBJ2-1; D remains unclear. The CDR3 runs to 15 residues. Germline CDR1 is MNHEY and CDR2 is SVGAGI. V was shortened by 2 bases and J by 4 bases, with 12 bases between the two germline ends. The CDR3 region is CASSYGLEHYNEQFF. The CDR3 coding sequence is TGTGCCAGCAGTTACGGCCTAGAGCATTACAATGAGCAGTTCTTC.

This clonotype has at least ten counts. The gene calls are TRBV29-1 and TRBJ2-5, with D unresolved. V was cut by 7 bases and J by 0 bases, with 9 bases left in between. The CDR3 has 12 amino acids. Germline loops: CDR1 SQVTM, CDR2 ANQGSEA. CDR3 loop: CSAVLYQETQYF. CDR3 nucleotide sequence: TGCAGCGCAGTCTTGTACCAAGAGACCCAGTACTTC.

This clonotype was detected a few times. CDR3 sequence: CASSLRTGGEEQFF. The CDR3 bases are TGTGCCAGCAGCTTAAGGACAGGGGGCGAAGAGCAGTTCTTC. The V call is TRBV7-9, the J call TRBJ2-1; 11 positions agree with TRBD1. V lost 2 bases to trimming and J lost 10 bases; unmatched junction nucleotides: 4. Germline CDR1 and CDR2: SEHNR and FQNEAQ (reference sequence). The CDR3 extends over 14 amino acids. Based on the CDR3 plus reference TRBV7-9 and TRBJ2-1, the full variable domain is DTGVSQNPRHKITKRGQNVTFRCDPISEHNRLYWYRQTLGQGPEFLTYFQNEAQLEKSRLLSDRFSAERPKGSFSTLEIQRTEQGDSAMYLCASSLRTGGEEQFFGPGTRLTVL.

The chain combines TRBV6-1 with TRBJ1-5; 7 bases are shared with TRBD1. Trimming at V came to 3 bases and at J to 1 base, leaving 12 bases not matched to a gene. Germline lookup yields CDR1 MNHNS and CDR2 SASEGT. The CDR3 runs 18 residues. CDR3 nucleotides: TGTGCCAGCAGTGATCACAGGGGCGGGCGGATCAGCAATCAGCCCCAGCATTTT. It encodes CASSDHRGGRISNQPQHF.

The table lists this clonotype with a count of one. This may arise from a read error, as a much more abundant clone is one base away. V is TRBV12-3 or TRBV12-4 and J is TRBJ2-7, with 7 bases matching TRBD1. The CDR3 sequence is 15 residues long. V dropped 5 bases and J dropped 1; count of bases not matched to a gene: 8. CDR3 region: CASSLETGSSYEQYF. The CDR3 DNA reads TGTGCCAGCAGTCTCGAGACAGGGTCTTCCTACGAGCAGTACTTC.

Worth noting for this clonotype: A much larger clone differs from this one at a single base, so this may be a read error. This chain connects TRBV6-2 or TRBV6-3 to TRBJ1-5; D is uncertain. The CDR3 is 14 residues long. From germline, CDR1 is MNHEY and CDR2 SVGEGT. The CDR3: CASSYVVGRQPQRF. In DNA form, the CDR3 reads TGTGCCAGCAGTTACGTGGTCGGGCGTCAGCCCCAGCGTTTT.

This chain joins TRBV5-5 and TRBJ2-3, with D possibly being TRBD1 or TRBD2 (5 bases each). The CDR3 spans 16 residues. Germline V gene data show CDR1 as SGHKS and CDR2 as YYEKEE (reference sequence). Trimming left V 5 bases short and J 5 bases short, with 21 bases between. The CDR3 DNA is TGTGCCAGCAGGCCAACGCCCTCCTGGGGGAGAGATACGCAGTATTTT. As protein: CASRPTPSWGRDTQYF. Combining the CDR3 with reference TRBV5-5 and TRBJ2-3 gives the whole variable domain DAGVTQSPTHLIKTRGQQVTLRCSPISGHKSVSWYQQVLGQGPQFIFQYYEKEERGRGNFPDRFSARQFPNYSSELNVNALLLGDSALYLCASRPTPSWGRDTQYFGPGTRLTVL.

This clonotype was seen ten or more times. The J gene is TRBJ2-4, the V gene TRBV4-1, with D perhaps being TRBD1 or TRBD2 (6 bases each). Germline lookup yields CDR1 MGHRA and CDR2 YSYEKL. Trimming took 3 bases from V and 0 from J, leaving 12 bases between them. The CDR3 spans 16 residues. The CDR3 loop reads CASSHPRGLAKNIQYF. The CDR3 DNA sequence: TGCGCCAGCAGCCATCCCCGGGGGCTAGCCAAAAACATTCAGTACTTC.

This clonotype was seen more than once but under ten times. This could be a read error, since a much larger clone is one nucleotide away. The V call is TRBV6-2 or TRBV6-3, the J call TRBJ2-1; 11 bases fit TRBD2. Germline values: CDR1 MNHEY, CDR2 SVGEGT. J gave up 6 bases and V 7 bases, and 5 bases lay outside the gene matches. There are 14 residues in the CDR3. Here the CDR3 reads CASNPTSGINEQFF. CDR3 DNA: TGTGCCAGCAACCCGACTAGCGGGATCAATGAGCAGTTCTTC.

About this clonotype itself: A much larger clone differs by one base, so this may be a read error. The genes are TRBV5-6 and TRBJ2-1; 7 bases are shared with TRBD1. Trimming at V came to 3 bases and at J to 1 base, leaving 7 bases not matched to a gene. The CDR3 is 16 residues long. The germline CDR1 and CDR2 sequences are SGHDT and YYEEEE. The CDR3 loop is CASSSIKGASYNEQFF. DNA for the CDR3: TGTGCCAGCAGCTCCATCAAGGGGGCTTCCTACAATGAGCAGTTCTTC.

This clonotype was detected ten times or more. The genes are TRBV4-1 and TRBJ2-2; D is unclear. Trimming cost V 2 bases and J 7 bases, with 8 bases left between them. This CDR3 is built from 13 residues. The germline V gene has CDR1 MGHRA and CDR2 YSYEKL. In nucleotides, the CDR3 is TGCGCCAGCAGCCAATTTCCTGTCGGGGAGCTGTTTTTT. Its translation: CASSQFPVGELFF.

This clonotype was seen many times. The CDR3 is CSVEGTSPYNEQFF. CDR3 nucleotide sequence: TGCAGCGTTGAGGGGACTTCCCCTTACAATGAGCAGTTCTTC. The rearrangement links TRBV29-1 to TRBJ2-1, with a tentative D call TRBD2 (6 bases). The CDR3 has 14 residues. Germline assignment: CDR1 SQVTM and CDR2 ANQGSEA. Trimming took 3 bases from V and 4 from J, leaving 13 bases between them.

Concerning this clonotype: A much larger clonotype is one base distant, so this may be a read error. The chain carries TRBV6-5 and TRBJ1-3; D is possibly TRBD1 (6 bases). Trimming cost V 6 bases and J 0 bases, with 15 bases left between them. CDR1 and CDR2 from the germline V gene are MNHEY and SVGAGI. CDR3 length: 16 amino acids. The CDR3 spells CASSHERGYSGNTIYF. CDR3 nucleotide sequence: TGTGCCAGCAGCCACGAGAGGGGGTACTCTGGAAACACCATATATTTT.

The chain uses TRBV21-1 and TRBJ2-3; the table's TRBD2 call for D was not verified on the DNA. TRBV21-1 is termed a pseudogene. The CDR3 runs to 14 residues. In DNA, the CDR3 is TGTGCCAGCAGCAGGGGGACTGCCACAGATACGCAGTATTTT. Amino acid sequence: CASSRGTATDTQYF.

The chain is built from TRBV4-1 and TRBJ2-7; D possibly corresponds to TRBD2 (5 bases). Trimming cost V 3 bases and J 3 bases, with 12 bases left between them. Germline CDR1 MGHRA, CDR2 YSYEKL. This CDR3 is 14 amino acids long. The CDR3 is CASSHAGIDYEQYF. The CDR3 DNA is TGCGCCAGCAGCCATGCCGGGATAGACTACGAGCAGTACTTC.

Comments on this clonotype: A much larger clone differs by one base, so this may be a read error. The J gene is TRBJ2-7, the V gene TRBV4-1; TRBD2 might be the D (5 bases). Trimming shortened V by 4 bases and J by 2 bases, and 12 bases separated the two germline ends. This CDR3 region has 14 residues. CDR1 MGHRA and CDR2 YSYEKL come from the germline V gene. The CDR3, as DNA: TGCGCCAGCAGCCCATACCGGGATGCCTACGAGCAGTACTTC. Encoded protein: CASSPYRDAYEQYF.

This chain joins TRBV6-5 and TRBJ2-5, with D perhaps matching TRBD1 or TRBD2 (6 bases each). Germline V CDR1 and CDR2: MNHEY, SVGAGI. Between the trimmed V and J ends, which lost 4 bases and 7 bases, there was a span of 22 bases. The CDR3 has 16 amino acids. The CDR3 coding sequence is TGTGCCAGCAGTTCCCCGGACAGTCTAAGGCGGGGGACCCAGTACTTC. Amino acid sequence: CASSSPDSLRRGTQYF.

The V gene is TRBV6-1, the J gene TRBJ1-2; possible D gene TRBD1, 5 bases. Germline-derived CDR1 and CDR2 are MNHNS and SASEGT. CDR3 length equals 15 residues. V was cut by 8 bases and J by 3 bases, with 19 bases left in between. Here the CDR3 reads CASDESWGRDYGYTF. CDR3 in DNA: TGTGCCAGCGACGAGAGCTGGGGGAGGGACTATGGCTACACCTTC.

The V gene is TRBV29-1, the J gene TRBJ2-3; the match to TRBD2 covers 13 bases. This CDR3 contains 15 residues. The trim removed 6 bases at V and 4 bases at J, leaving 7 bases unmatched. Germline V lookup: CDR1 SQVTM, CDR2 ANQGSEA. This CDR3 is CSVTRTSGSPDTQYF. The CDR3 bases are TGCAGCGTGACCCGGACTAGCGGGAGTCCAGATACGCAGTATTTT.

This chain uses TRBV29-1 with TRBJ1-3, with no clear D. V dropped 6 bases and J dropped 0 bases, with 3 bases sitting between them. The CDR3 contains 11 residues. Per germline, CDR1 SQVTM and CDR2 ANQGSEA. The CDR3 sequence: CSVRSGNTIYF. CDR3 nucleotides: TGCAGCGTGCGCTCTGGAAACACCATATATTTT.

The V call is TRBV4-3, the J call TRBJ2-1, with a tentative D call TRBD1 (5 bases). The CDR3 length is 17 residues. CDR1 and CDR2 (germline): LGHNA, YSLEER. The germline V and J ends were trimmed by 2 bases and 2 bases, with 16 bases remaining between them. The CDR3 DNA follows: TGCGCCAGCAGCCAAAAACCCCCAGGGTATACCTACAATGAGCAGTTCTTC. Protein: CASSQKPPGYTYNEQFF.

The chain combines TRBV4-2 with TRBJ1-2; no reliable D call. CDR1 is LGHNA and CDR2 is YNFKEQ in the germline V gene. CDR3 size: 14 residues. V shed 3 bases and J shed 2 bases, with 10 bases lying between them. The CDR3 DNA sequence: TGTGCCAGCAGCCATGATGAAAGAAACTATGGCTACACCTTC. This encodes CASSHDERNYGYTF.